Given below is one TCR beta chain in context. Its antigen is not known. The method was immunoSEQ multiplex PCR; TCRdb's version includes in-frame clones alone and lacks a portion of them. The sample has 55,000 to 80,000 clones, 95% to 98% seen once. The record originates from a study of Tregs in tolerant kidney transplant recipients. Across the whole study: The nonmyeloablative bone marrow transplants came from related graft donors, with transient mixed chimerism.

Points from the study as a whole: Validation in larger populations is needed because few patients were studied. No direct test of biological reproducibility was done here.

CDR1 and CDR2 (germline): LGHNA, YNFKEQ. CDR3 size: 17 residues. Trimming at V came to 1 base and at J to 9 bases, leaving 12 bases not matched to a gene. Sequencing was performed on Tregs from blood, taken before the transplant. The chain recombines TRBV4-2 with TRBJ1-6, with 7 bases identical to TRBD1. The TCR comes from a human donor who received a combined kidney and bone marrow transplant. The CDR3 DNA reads TGTGCCAGCAGCCAAGTTCTGAGGACAGGTCGGATTTCACCCCTCCACTTT. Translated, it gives CASSQVLRTGRISPLHF.